Each of the 24 T cell receptor beta chains below was sequenced from the same sample in a study of regulatory dendritic cells for organ transplantation. Only in-frame clones appear in the TCRdb table, and some are missing; sequencing was by immunoSEQ multiplex PCR. The sample has approximately 11,000 clones, over 70% seen once. For these TCRs, the target antigens are not known. CFSE-labeled sorted T cells met regulatory or mature dendritic cells for about five days. The sample taken for sequencing was memory CD4+ T cells from blood cultured with regulatory dendritic cells. The sample's subset: CD45RO+ memory T cells. Receptors originate from a human donor in good health.

The chain recombines TRBV5-1 with TRBJ1-4; D uncertain. V gave up 2 bases and J gave up 0 bases, with 5 bases separating them. The CDR3 extends over 14 amino acids. Germline assignment: CDR1 SGHRS and CDR2 YFSETQ. The CDR3 sequence: CASSFGSTNEKLFF. The CDR3 DNA is TGCGCCAGCAGCTTCGGTTCAACTAATGAAAAACTGTTTTTT. The whole variable domain, remainder taken from reference TRBV5-1 and TRBJ1-4, is KAGVTQTPRYLIKTRGQQVTLSCSPISGHRSVSWYQQTPGQGLQFLFEYFSETQRNKGNFPGRFSGRQFSNSRSEMNVSTLELGDSALYLCASSFGSTNEKLFFGSGTQLSVL.

Concerning this clone: Compared with germline, one end of the junction differs, possibly owing to a read error. This chain joins TRBV4-3 and TRBJ2-2; TRBD2 is a possible D gene (6 bases). This CDR3 is built from 15 residues. Germline assignment: CDR1 LGHNA and CDR2 YSLEER. The CDR3 reads CASSQEGTPTRELFF. The CDR3 region has the DNA TGCGCCAGCAGCCAAGAAGGGACTCCCACCAGGGAGCTGTTTTTT.

The chain employs TRBV7-9 and TRBJ1-6; D is unresolved. Germline-derived CDR1 and CDR2 are SEHNR and FQNEAQ (reference sequence). This CDR3 is 14 amino acids long. Trimming left V 5 bases short and J 7 bases short, with 12 bases between. This chain's CDR3 is CASSVGVGNSPLHF. The DNA of the CDR3 is TGTGCCAGCAGCGTCGGGGTAGGCAATTCACCCCTCCACTTT. The complete variable domain, with remaining parts taken from reference TRBV7-9 and TRBJ1-6, reads DTGVSQNPRHKITKRGQNVTFRCDPISEHNRLYWYRQTLGQGPEFLTYFQNEAQLEKSRLLSDRFSAERPKGSFSTLEIQRTEQGDSAMYLCASSVGVGNSPLHFGNGTRLTVT.

This clone occurred once. CDR3 DNA sequence: TGCGCCAGCAGCTTGACAGCCCAAAACACTGAAGCTTTCTTT. The encoded protein is CASSLTAQNTEAFF. The chain joins TRBV5-1 to TRBJ1-1; D gene unclear. The germline V gene encodes CDR1 SGHRS and CDR2 YFSETQ. This CDR3 contains 14 residues. V was cut by 1 base and J by 2 bases, with 9 bases left in between. Using reference TRBV5-1 and TRBJ1-1 for the parts outside the CDR3, the full variable domain is KAGVTQTPRYLIKTRGQQVTLSCSPISGHRSVSWYQQTPGQGLQFLFEYFSETQRNKGNFPGRFSGRQFSNSRSEMNVSTLELGDSALYLCASSLTAQNTEAFFGQGTRLTVV.

This clone was counted between two and nine times. This chain uses TRBV7-3 with TRBJ2-7; 7 positions agree with TRBD1. Trimming cost V 4 bases and J 2 bases; bases outside gene matches: 2. The CDR3 extends over 13 amino acids. Germline V gene data show CDR1 as SGHTA and CDR2 as FQGTGA. CDR3 sequence (DNA): TGTGCCAGCAGCTGGGACAGACCCTACGAGCAGTACTTC. This gives the protein CASSWDRPYEQYF.

The chain couples TRBV11-3 to TRBJ2-3; TRBD2 is a possible D gene (6 bases). The germline CDR1 and CDR2 sequences are SGHNT and YENEEA. V was trimmed by 4 bases and J by 3 bases, leaving 20 bases between them. This CDR3 spans 17 amino acids. The CDR3 DNA is TGTGCCAGCAGCTCCTCCCGGGACTCCGAGGGGACAGATACGCAGTATTTT. This sequence encodes CASSSSRDSEGTDTQYF. The variable domain in full, with the rest retrieved from reference TRBV11-3 and TRBJ2-3, is EAGVVQSPRYKIIEKKQPVAFWCNPISGHNTLYWYLQNLGQGPELLIRYENEEAVDDSQLPKDRFSAERLKGVDSTLKIQPAELGDSAVYLCASSSSRDSEGTDTQYFGPGTRLTVL.

This clone occurred once. The chain is built from TRBV9 and TRBJ2-1, with 7 positions matching TRBD1. The CDR3 contains 13 residues. V lost 0 bases to trimming and J lost 8 bases; unmatched junction nucleotides: 2. Germline loops: CDR1 SGDLS, CDR2 YYNGEE. CDR3 nucleotides: TGTGCCAGCAGCGTAGGGACAGGCGATGAGCAGTTCTTC. Its protein product is CASSVGTGDEQFF.

Only a few counts were recorded for this clone. V is TRBV29-1 and J is TRBJ2-7; 7 bases match TRBD1. Germline-derived CDR1 and CDR2 are SQVTM and ANQGSEA. This CDR3 is built from 14 residues. The J segment lost 3 bases and the V segment lost 7 bases, leaving 12 bases of the junction unmatched. CDR3 region: CSASADRVGYEQYF. CDR3 DNA sequence: TGCAGCGCCTCAGCCGACAGGGTGGGCTACGAGCAGTACTTC.

The table lists this clone with a few counts. J is TRBJ2-2 and V is TRBV7-3; D possibly corresponds to TRBD2 (6 bases). Trimming pared 4 bases from V and 5 bases from J, leaving 17 bases between. Germline CDR1 reads SGHTA; CDR2 reads FQGTGA. There are 16 residues in the CDR3. The CDR3 loop is CASSSTRGSRTGELFF. CDR3 DNA sequence: TGTGCCAGCAGCTCGACCCGGGGGTCGAGAACCGGGGAGCTGTTTTTT.

This clone rates as medium-sized (0.01 to 0.1%). V is TRBV6-5 and J is TRBJ1-5, with 7 bases fitting TRBD1. Germline V gene sequence: CDR1 MNHEY, CDR2 SVGAGI. This CDR3 spans 13 amino acids. The V and J ends lost 5 bases and 6 bases, in that order; junction bases with no gene match: 4. The CDR3 DNA sequence: TGTGCCAGCAGTAAGGACAGGACTCAGCCCCAGCATTTT. It specifies CASSKDRTQPQHF.

This CDR3 reads CASLAGGTTDTQYF. For the CDR3, the DNA is TGTGCCAGTCTAGCGGGGGGAACCACAGATACGCAGTATTTT. The chain uses TRBV2 and TRBJ2-3; 11 bases map to TRBD2. J gave up 2 bases and V 9 bases, and 4 bases lay outside the gene matches. The germline gives CDR1 SNHLY, CDR2 FYNNEI. The CDR3 has 14 amino acids.

This clone was seen only a few times. V and J are TRBV6-5 and TRBJ1-6; D is perhaps TRBD1 (5 bases). V gave up 2 bases and J gave up 8 bases, with 13 bases separating them. The CDR3 is made up of 15 amino acids. Germline CDR1 reads MNHEY; CDR2 reads SVGAGI. CDR3 sequence (DNA): TGTGCCAGCAGTTACGTCCAGGGCTCGGATTCACCCCTCCACTTT. This codes for CASSYVQGSDSPLHF.

This clone was picked up a small number of times. The CDR3 region has the DNA TGTGCCACCAGTTCCGCTAGCGGGGGCTACAATGAGCAGTTCTTC. This translates into CATSSASGGYNEQFF. The chain is built from TRBV15 and TRBJ2-1; 10 bases are a match to TRBD2. V lost 6 bases and J lost 3; bases outside the gene matches: 5. CDR3 size: 15 residues. CDR1 is LNHNV, CDR2 YYDKDF, per germline (reference sequence).

The chain is built from TRBV27 and TRBJ2-2; 11 bases fit TRBD1. Germline V gives CDR1 MNHEY, CDR2 SMNVEV (reference sequence). V lost 6 bases to trimming and J lost 6 bases; unmatched junction nucleotides: 6. The CDR3 runs 15 residues. DNA of the CDR3: TGTGCCAGCAGCAAAGAGGGACAGGGGGCCGGGGAGCTGTTTTTT. Translation gives CASSKEGQGAGELFF.

The V call is TRBV4-1, the J call TRBJ2-2, with TRBD2 matching 12 bases. Looked up from germline, CDR1 is MGHRA and CDR2 is YSYEKL. The CDR3 is 17 amino acids. V was clipped by 3 bases and J by 7 bases; unmatched bases: 9. The CDR3 loop is CASSQGLAGRRVGELFF. CDR3 nucleotides: TGCGCCAGCAGCCAGGGACTAGCGGGCCGGCGGGTCGGGGAGCTGTTTTTT.

The table lists this clone with a few counts. The chain employs TRBV4-1 and TRBJ1-1; 10 bases match TRBD1. Germline CDR1 MGHRA, CDR2 YSYEKL. CDR3 size: 15 residues. Trimming cost V 8 bases and J 6 bases; bases outside gene matches: 12. Here the CDR3 reads CASGSGQGMRAEAFF. CDR3 nucleotides: TGCGCCAGCGGATCGGGACAGGGGATGAGGGCTGAAGCTTTCTTT.

This clone was seen just once. The CDR3 DNA is TGCAGCCTGGTGACTAGCGCCCAAGAGACCCAGTACTTC. Translated, it gives CSLVTSAQETQYF. V gene TRBV29-1 combines with J gene TRBJ2-5; TRBD2 matches at 8 bases. Germline trimming cut 8 bases from V and 1 base from J; bases unmatched to any gene: 6. Looked up from germline, CDR1 is SQVTM and CDR2 is ANQGSEA. CDR3 length: 13 amino acids.

This clone was found a few times. The chain employs TRBV6-4 and TRBJ2-2; D not certain. The CDR3 is made up of 14 amino acids. V was cut by 7 bases and J by 1 base, with 10 bases left in between. From germline, CDR1 is MRHNA and CDR2 SNTAGT. CDR3 loop: CASKPQQNTGELFF. CDR3 bases: TGTGCCAGCAAACCACAGCAGAACACCGGGGAGCTGTTTTTT.

The chain has TRBV7-6 and TRBJ2-2; TRBD1 is a possible D gene (5 bases). Germline V gene sequence: CDR1 SGHVS, CDR2 FNYEAQ. With 6 bases removed from V and 0 bases from J, the gap between germline ends came to 8 bases. The CDR3 has 14 amino acids. The CDR3 sequence: CASRQGSNTGELFF. As DNA, the CDR3 is TGTGCCAGCAGGCAGGGTTCGAACACCGGGGAGCTGTTTTTT.

V and J are TRBV9 and TRBJ1-6; D gene ambiguous. The length of the CDR3 is 18 residues. The germline gives CDR1 SGDLS, CDR2 YYNGEE. Trimming cost V 4 bases and J 0 bases, with 17 bases left between them. CDR3 sequence: CASSRGEGLSSYNSPLHF. The DNA for the CDR3 is TGTGCCAGCAGCCGCGGGGAGGGATTGAGCTCCTATAATTCACCCCTCCACTTT.

The chain links TRBV19 to TRBJ1-4; TRBD1 matches 8 bases. Germline CDR1 reads LNHDA; CDR2 reads SQIVND (reference sequence). J was trimmed by 8 bases and V by 4 bases; bases with no gene match: 12. This CDR3 has 16 residues. DNA of the CDR3: TGTGCCAGTAGTACCCGCCCCGGGACAGGAGGCGAAAAACTGTTTTTT. The encoded protein is CASSTRPGTGGEKLFF. Full variable domain (rest looked up from reference TRBV19 and TRBJ1-4): DGGITQSPKYLFRKEGQNVTLSCEQNLNHDAMYWYRQDPGQGLRLIYYSQIVNDFQKGDIAEGYSVSREKKESFPLTVTSAQKNPTAFYLCASSTRPGTGGEKLFFGSGTQLSVL.

V and J are TRBV25-1 and TRBJ2-4; 11 nucleotides match TRBD2. With 4 bases clipped from V and 8 bases from J, the junction kept 4 bases outside the gene matches. Per the germline V gene, CDR1 is MGHDK and CDR2 is SYGVNS. CDR3 length: 14 residues. CDR3 DNA sequence: TGTGCCAGCAGTGTCACTAGCGGGGGTGACATTCAGTACTTC. This translates into CASSVTSGGDIQYF.

The V gene is TRBV5-1, the J gene TRBJ2-7, with D maybe TRBD1 (6 bases). Trimming cost V 4 bases and J 1 base, with 15 bases left between them. The CDR3 sequence is 15 residues long. In germline, CDR1 is SGHRS, CDR2 YFSETQ. CDR3 residues: CASSLSGTLSYEQYF. CDR3 bases: TGCGCCAGCAGCCTGTCCGGGACACTATCCTACGAGCAGTACTTC.

V usage is TRBV5-1 and J usage is TRBJ2-2, with TRBD2 matching over 11 bases. The germline V gene has CDR1 SGHRS and CDR2 YFSETQ. The CDR3 has 16 amino acids. Trimming cost V 1 base and J 4 bases; bases outside gene matches: 3. The CDR3 spells CASSLNLAGGTGELFF. The CDR3 DNA reads as TGCGCCAGCAGCTTGAATCTAGCGGGGGGCACCGGGGAGCTGTTTTTT. Full variable domain (rest looked up from reference TRBV5-1 and TRBJ2-2): KAGVTQTPRYLIKTRGQQVTLSCSPISGHRSVSWYQQTPGQGLQFLFEYFSETQRNKGNFPGRFSGRQFSNSRSEMNVSTLELGDSALYLCASSLNLAGGTGELFFGEGSRLTVL.